These 20 T cell receptor beta chains share one sample of origin, sequenced in a study of T cell repertoires in cytomegalovirus infection. TCRdb redid the calling of the reads with MiXCR, one entry per CDR3 protein. The sample lists about 300,000 distinct CDR3 sequences, about 9.2% occurring once. The sample comprised PBMCs. Receptors were obtained from a human donor in good health (CMV status not recorded). Some clones in this sample may be carry-over from other donors' samples.

This clonotype was observed at least ten times. The V gene is TRBV20-1, the J gene TRBJ2-1; 8 bases are shared with TRBD1. In germline, CDR1 is DFQATT, CDR2 SNEGSKA (reference sequence). V lost 0 bases and J lost 6; bases outside the gene matches: 7. The CDR3 runs to 15 residues. The CDR3 here is CSARDRGQGPNEQFF. CDR3 in DNA: TGCAGTGCTAGAGATAGAGGACAGGGCCCCAATGAGCAGTTCTTC.

The genes are TRBV6-5 and TRBJ2-1; D is perhaps TRBD1 or TRBD2 (5 bases each). CDR3 length: 15 amino acids. Germline loops: CDR1 MNHEY, CDR2 SVGAGI. V lost 6 bases and J lost 0, with 12 bases in between. The CDR3: CASRYEGSSYNEQFF. As DNA, the CDR3 is TGTGCCAGCAGATACGAGGGGAGCTCCTACAATGAGCAGTTCTTC.

In this sample, this clonotype turned up many times. The CDR3 region has the DNA TGTGCCAGCAGCGGAGCGGGGTTACAAAACATTCAGTACTTC. Amino acids: CASSGAGLQNIQYF. The chain employs TRBV2 and TRBJ2-4; 7 nucleotides agree with TRBD2. The CDR3 is 14 residues long. Trimming removed 6 bases from V and 5 bases from J; junction bases left unmatched: 7. Germline-derived CDR1 and CDR2 are SNHLY and FYNNEI. Filled out from reference TRBV2 and TRBJ2-4, the complete variable domain reads EPEVTQTPSHQVTQMGQEVILRCVPISNHLYFYWYRQILGQKVEFLVSFYNNEISEKSEIFDDQFSVERPDGSNFTLKIRSTKLEDSAMYFCASSGAGLQNIQYFGAGTRLSVL.

The table lists this clonotype with many counts. This chain links TRBV7-2 with TRBJ1-2; 7 bases are shared with TRBD1. V lost 5 bases and J lost 5; bases outside the gene matches: 8. Per the germline V gene, CDR1 is SGHTA and CDR2 is FQGNSA. CDR3 size: 14 residues. The CDR3 DNA sequence: TGTGCCAGCAGCCCAGGGGGAGCAGATTATGGCTACACCTTC. This codes for CASSPGGADYGYTF.

There are many counts of this clonotype. The rearrangement joins TRBV4-1 to TRBJ1-5, with TRBD1 matching 9 bases. The CDR3 covers 16 residues. Germline CDR1 reads MGHRA; CDR2 reads YSYEKL. The V gene end was trimmed by 0 bases and the J gene end by 5 bases; junction bases not matched to a gene: 5. The CDR3: CASSQEWGQGYQPQHF. The CDR3 DNA follows: TGCGCCAGCAGCCAAGAGTGGGGACAGGGATATCAGCCCCAGCATTTT.

This clonotype was seen at least ten times. The CDR3 sequence is CASSLLEGFTDTQYF. For the CDR3, the DNA is TGTGCCAGCAGCCTCTTGGAGGGGTTCACAGATACGCAGTATTTT. J is TRBJ2-3 and V is TRBV7-2; D perhaps matches TRBD2 (6 bases). Between the trimmed V and J ends, which lost 5 bases and 2 bases, there was a span of 14 bases. In germline, CDR1 is SGHTA, CDR2 FQGNSA. The CDR3 contains 15 residues.

This clonotype came up a few times. This chain connects TRBV7-7 to TRBJ2-2, with D uncertain. The CDR3 runs 12 residues. Germline assignment: CDR1 SSHAT and CDR2 FNYEAQ (reference sequence). CDR3 sequence: CASSTTTGELFF. CDR3 sequence (DNA): TGTGCTAGCTCGACGACAACCGGGGAGCTGTTTTTT.

At least ten counts were recorded for this clonotype. The rearrangement uses TRBV30 and TRBJ2-3, with 12 positions matching TRBD2. This CDR3 contains 15 residues. V shed 3 bases and J 3 bases; nucleotides not matched to a gene: 4. Germline CDR1 and CDR2: GTSNPN and SVGIG (reference sequence). In DNA, the CDR3 is TGTGCCTGGAGGACTAGCGGGGGACGGACAGATACGCAGTATTTT. Translated, it gives CAWRTSGGRTDTQYF.

There are a few counts of this clonotype. The DNA of the CDR3 is TGCAGTGCTAGAGGGACTCGCGACTATGGCTACACCTTC. This gives the protein CSARGTRDYGYTF. V and J are TRBV20-1 and TRBJ1-2; D gene uncertain. The ends were cut back, 1 base at V and 3 bases at J, with 9 bases in the middle. The CDR3 spans 13 residues. Germline lookup yields CDR1 DFQATT and CDR2 SNEGSKA (reference sequence).

This rearrangement joins TRBV2 to TRBJ2-2; maybe TRBD1 (5 bases). Germline values: CDR1 SNHLY, CDR2 FYNNEI. The CDR3 sequence is 14 residues long. The ends were cut back, 7 bases at V and 5 bases at J, with 14 bases in the middle. Here the CDR3 reads CASTRTSLTGELFF. The CDR3 nucleotides read TGTGCCAGCACTAGGACATCTTTAACCGGGGAGCTGTTTTTT.

This clonotype was picked up many times. This rearrangement joins TRBV12-3 or TRBV12-4 to TRBJ2-1; possibly TRBD1 or TRBD2 for D (7 bases each). V lost 4 bases and J 0 bases, leaving 13 bases between the germline ends. This CDR3 is 16 amino acids long. CDR3 bases: TGTGCCAGCAGTTCCCAGGGGGGGGGCTCCTACAATGAGCAGTTCTTC. Translation: CASSSQGGGSYNEQFF.

This clonotype was recorded many times. J is TRBJ2-1 and V is TRBV11-3; D is unclear. V was trimmed by 0 bases and J by 2 bases, leaving 11 bases between them. CDR3 size: 16 residues. The V gene's germline CDR1 is SGHNT and CDR2 YENEEA. For the CDR3, the DNA is TGTGCCAGCAGCTTAGAGGACGGCCGGGCCTACAATGAGCAGTTCTTC. It codes for CASSLEDGRAYNEQFF.

This chain connects TRBV6-5 to TRBJ2-1; tentatively, D is TRBD1 (6 bases). Germline values: CDR1 MNHEY, CDR2 SVGAGI. The V gene lost 8 bases and the J gene lost 10 bases, with 15 bases spanning the gap. This CDR3 is built from 12 residues. The CDR3 sequence: CASSPTRGEQFF. The CDR3 bases are TGTGCCAGCTCACCGACCAGGGGAGAGCAGTTCTTC.

This clonotype was picked up many times. The rearrangement links TRBV20-1 to TRBJ1-6; possible D gene TRBD1, 5 bases. The CDR3 runs 17 residues. V shed 1 base and J shed 0 bases, with 13 bases lying between them. CDR1 is DFQATT, CDR2 SNEGSKA, per germline (reference sequence). For the CDR3, the DNA is TGCAGTGCTAGAGGTGGGACTCAGAGCTCCTATAATTCACCCCTCCACTTT. It translates to CSARGGTQSSYNSPLHF.

This clonotype appeared many times. This chain links TRBV3-1 with TRBJ2-7; the match to TRBD1 covers 9 bases. This CDR3 region has 13 residues. V lost 4 bases to trimming and J lost 6 bases; unmatched junction nucleotides: 4. The germline CDR1 and CDR2 sequences are LGHDT and YNNKEL (reference sequence). CDR3 bases: TGTGCCAGCAGCCTCGGGACAGGGACCGAGCAGTACGTC. Encoded protein: CASSLGTGTEQYV.

This clonotype was observed many times. V is TRBV3-1 and J is TRBJ1-2; possibly TRBD1 for D (5 bases). Trimming shortened V by 4 bases and J by 6 bases, and 18 bases separated the two germline ends. The CDR3 extends over 15 amino acids. Germline V lookup: CDR1 LGHDT, CDR2 YNNKEL (reference sequence). The CDR3 DNA is TGTGCCAGCAGCCCCAGGACGGTTCAAGGGGATGGCTACACCTTC. Translation gives CASSPRTVQGDGYTF.

This clonotype has ten or more counts. In DNA form, the CDR3 reads TGTGCCAGCAGCCGTCGGTGGACAGGGGACTACAATGAGCAGTTCTTC. Protein sequence: CASSRRWTGDYNEQFF. V and J are TRBV5-6 and TRBJ2-1; 9 bases are a match to TRBD1. CDR1 and CDR2 from the germline V gene are SGHDT and YYEEEE. J gave up 3 bases and V 4 bases, and 8 bases lay outside the gene matches. The CDR3 has 16 amino acids.

CDR3 in amino acids: CASGQFEAFF. In DNA, the CDR3 is TGTGCCAGCGGCCAATTCGAAGCTTTCTTT. The chain carries TRBV27 and TRBJ1-1; no firm D call. The ends were cut back, 8 bases at V and 8 bases at J, with 9 bases in the middle. The germline V gene encodes CDR1 MNHEY and CDR2 SMNVEV (reference sequence). The CDR3 runs 10 residues.

Many counts were recorded for this clonotype. V usage is TRBV18 and J usage is TRBJ1-1, with a possible D match to TRBD1 (6 bases). There are 16 residues in the CDR3. CDR1 and CDR2 from the germline V gene are KGHSH and LQKENI. Trimming cost V 3 bases and J 1 base, with 15 bases left between them. The DNA for the CDR3 is TGTGCCAGCTCACCCTCCGAGGGGGGCAGGAACACTGAAGCTTTCTTT. It yields the protein CASSPSEGGRNTEAFF.

There are many counts of this clonotype. The chain couples TRBV12-3 or TRBV12-4 to TRBJ2-7; D remains unclear. The CDR3 contains 11 residues. Trimming shortened V by 6 bases and J by 2 bases, and 5 bases separated the two germline ends. The CDR3 coding sequence is TGTGCCAGCAGCCGCACCTACGAGCAGTACTTC. It is translated as CASSRTYEQYF.